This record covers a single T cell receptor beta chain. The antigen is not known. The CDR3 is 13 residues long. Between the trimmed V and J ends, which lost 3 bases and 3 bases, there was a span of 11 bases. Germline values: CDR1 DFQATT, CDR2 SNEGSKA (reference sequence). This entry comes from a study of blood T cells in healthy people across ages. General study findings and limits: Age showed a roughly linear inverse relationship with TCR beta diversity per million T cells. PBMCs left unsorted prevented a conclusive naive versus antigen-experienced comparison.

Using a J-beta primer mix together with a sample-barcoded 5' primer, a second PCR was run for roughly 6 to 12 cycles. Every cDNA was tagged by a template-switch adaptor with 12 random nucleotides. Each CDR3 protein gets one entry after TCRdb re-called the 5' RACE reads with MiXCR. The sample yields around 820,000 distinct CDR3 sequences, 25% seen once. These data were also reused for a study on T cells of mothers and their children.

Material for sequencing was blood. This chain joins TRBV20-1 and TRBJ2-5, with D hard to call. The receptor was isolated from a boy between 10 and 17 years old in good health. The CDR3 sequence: CSASWARKETQYF. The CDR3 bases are TGCAGTGCTAGTTGGGCGCGGAAAGAGACCCAGTACTTC.